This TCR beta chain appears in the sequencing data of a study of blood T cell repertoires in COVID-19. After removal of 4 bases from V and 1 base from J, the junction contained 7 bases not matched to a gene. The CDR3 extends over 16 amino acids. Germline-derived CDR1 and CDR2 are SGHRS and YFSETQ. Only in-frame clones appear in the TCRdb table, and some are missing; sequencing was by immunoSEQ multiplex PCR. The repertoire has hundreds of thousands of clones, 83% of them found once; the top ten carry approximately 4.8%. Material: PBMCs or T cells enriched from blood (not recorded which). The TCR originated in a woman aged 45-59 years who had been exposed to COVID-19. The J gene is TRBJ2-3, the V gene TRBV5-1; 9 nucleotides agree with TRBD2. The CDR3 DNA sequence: TGCGCCAGCAGCCATACCTCTAGCGGGGGCACAGATACGCAGTATTTT. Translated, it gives CASSHTSSGGTDTQYF.